One sample yielded the 28 T cell receptor beta chains listed below, sequenced in a study of CD8 T cells in ankylosing spondylitis. TCRdb reprocessed the 5' RACE reads via MiXCR and lists one record per CDR3 protein. The profile shows roughly 490,000 distinct CDR3 sequences, approximately 5% of them singletons. General study findings and limits: One TCR beta motif, made up of roughly eight highly homologous variants, appeared characteristic of ankylosing spondylitis blood.

The antigens these receptors bind are not known. Sequences were obtained from blood, either unsorted or a sorted T cell fraction (not recorded which). These TCRs come from a male donor with ankylosing spondylitis.

This clonotype was counted many times. The chain recombines TRBV7-2 with TRBJ2-3; TRBD2 might be the D (6 bases). The CDR3 contains 15 residues. Germline V gives CDR1 SGHTA, CDR2 FQGNSA. V was clipped by 5 bases and J by 0 bases, with 12 bases between them. The CDR3 coding sequence is TGTGCCAGCAGCGTCACTAGCCTTAGCACAGATACGCAGTATTTT. This translates into CASSVTSLSTDTQYF. The full variable domain, in which reference TRBV7-2 and TRBJ2-3 provide the parts outside the CDR3, is GAGVSQSPSNKVTEKGKDVELRCDPISGHTALYWYRQSLGQGLEFLIYFQGNSAPDKSGLPSDRFSAERTGGSVSTLTIQRTQQEDSAVYLCASSVTSLSTDTQYFGPGTRLTVL.

Ten or more counts support this clonotype. The chain carries TRBV7-9 and TRBJ1-1; D is possibly TRBD1 (6 bases). This CDR3 contains 14 residues. The ends were cut back, 8 bases at V and 5 bases at J, with 18 bases in the middle. Germline V gene lookup returns CDR1 SEHNR and CDR2 FQNEAQ (reference sequence). The CDR3 region is CASQKTGTRTEAFF. CDR3 nucleotides: TGTGCCAGCCAAAAGACAGGTACGAGGACTGAAGCTTTCTTT.

This clonotype appeared many times. V is TRBV27 and J is TRBJ1-2; D is ambiguous. Germline CDR1 reads MNHEY; CDR2 reads SMNVEV (reference sequence). V lost 4 bases and J 8 bases, leaving 11 bases between the germline ends. The CDR3 covers 12 residues. CDR3 amino acids: CASSSPPGGYTF. The CDR3, as DNA: TGTGCCAGCAGTTCCCCCCCCGGAGGCTACACCTTC.

This clonotype was counted at least ten times. The J gene is TRBJ2-1, the V gene TRBV6-1; TRBD2 aligns across 9 bases. There are 16 residues in the CDR3. CDR1 and CDR2 (germline): MNHNS, SASEGT. V shed 6 bases and J 9 bases; nucleotides not matched to a gene: 15. The CDR3 loop reads CASSLGASGNIREQFF. The CDR3 DNA reads TGTGCCAGCAGCCTTGGGGCTAGCGGGAATATCCGTGAGCAGTTCTTC.

This clonotype was detected ten times or more. The chain uses TRBV12-3 or TRBV12-4 and TRBJ1-2, with D uncertain. The ends were cut back, 2 bases at V and 8 bases at J, with 12 bases in the middle. CDR3 size: 13 residues. DNA of the CDR3: TGTGCCAGCAGTTTAAAGCCCAGGCAGGGCTACACCTTC. Protein product: CASSLKPRQGYTF.

Many counts were recorded for this clonotype. The CDR3 protein is CSVLTLYEQYF. The CDR3 DNA sequence: TGCAGCGTTCTAACCCTCTACGAGCAGTACTTC. V usage is TRBV29-1 and J usage is TRBJ2-7, with D uncertain. In germline, CDR1 is SQVTM, CDR2 ANQGSEA. The V end lost 5 bases, the J end lost 3 bases, and 8 bases lay between the germline ends. The CDR3 loop spans 11 amino acids.

This clonotype was recorded at least ten times. This chain uses TRBV12-3 or TRBV12-4 with TRBJ2-7; no firm D call. The CDR3 totals 13 residues. The V end lost 0 bases, the J end lost 2 bases, and 5 bases lay between the germline ends. The CDR3 is CASSLAPTYEQYF. The DNA of the CDR3 is TGTGCCAGCAGTTTAGCTCCCACCTACGAGCAGTACTTC.

The chain couples TRBV7-9 to TRBJ2-1; D unresolved. Per germline, CDR1 SEHNR and CDR2 FQNEAQ (reference sequence). This CDR3 is built from 16 residues. V lost 1 base, J lost 0 bases, and 10 bases lay in between. The CDR3 coding sequence is TGTGCCAGCAGCTTAGTTTACGGATACTCCTACAATGAGCAGTTCTTC. It is translated as CASSLVYGYSYNEQFF.

This clonotype was seen at least ten times. This sequence joins TRBV27 and TRBJ2-7, with D uncertain. Germline V lookup: CDR1 MNHEY, CDR2 SMNVEV (reference sequence). The CDR3 length is 13 residues. The germline V and J ends were trimmed by 0 bases and 2 bases, with 5 bases remaining between them. CDR3 in DNA: TGTGCCAGCAGTTTATCGAACCCCTACGAGCAGTACTTC. As protein: CASSLSNPYEQYF.

This clonotype has just a few counts. This chain connects TRBV10-3 to TRBJ2-3; 7 bases map to TRBD2. The CDR3 is 14 residues long. V trimming: 2 bases; J trimming: 5 bases; junction bases outside the gene matches: 4. Germline assignment: CDR1 ENHRY and CDR2 SYGVKD. The CDR3: CAISEREEGDTQYF. The CDR3 DNA is TGTGCCATCAGTGAGCGGGAGGAAGGAGATACGCAGTATTTT.

This clonotype was detected ten times or more. The chain has TRBV18 and TRBJ2-1; a possible D gene is TRBD1 (5 bases). Trimming removed 6 bases at V and 7 bases at J, with 19 bases between. The length of the CDR3 is 15 residues. Germline V gives CDR1 KGHSH, CDR2 LQKENI. CDR3 DNA: TGTGCCAGCTCGAACACGCAGGGCATCGCGAATGAGCAGTTCTTC. As protein: CASSNTQGIANEQFF.

The table lists this clonotype with a few counts. The genes are TRBV20-1 and TRBJ2-3, with 7 bases identical to TRBD2. CDR3 length: 13 amino acids. Germline CDR1 DFQATT, CDR2 SNEGSKA (reference sequence). With V trimmed by 6 bases and J by 6 bases, 9 bases remained unmatched. CDR3 protein: CSAKGGFLDTQYF. In DNA, the CDR3 is TGCAGTGCCAAGGGAGGGTTTTTGGATACGCAGTATTTT.

This clonotype was found many times. V is TRBV28 and J is TRBJ1-4; no definite D call. Trimming cost V 1 base and J 0 bases, with 6 bases left between them. Per the germline V gene, CDR1 is MDHEN and CDR2 is SYDVKM. CDR3 size: 15 residues. The CDR3 spells CASSLFQTTNEKLFF. CDR3 in DNA: TGTGCCAGCAGTTTATTCCAGACAACTAATGAAAAACTGTTTTTT.

This clonotype was seen repeatedly, ten times or more. The chain links TRBV5-1 to TRBJ2-1, with 8 bases that match TRBD1. J lost 7 bases, V lost 3 bases, and 12 bases had no gene match. The CDR3 contains 16 residues. Germline V gene lookup returns CDR1 SGHRS and CDR2 YFSETQ. CDR3 amino acids: CASSSRTGPMKNEQFF. The CDR3 DNA is TGCGCCAGCAGCTCCCGGACAGGGCCTATGAAGAATGAGCAGTTCTTC.

This clonotype was counted ten times or more. This chain joins TRBV7-9 and TRBJ1-4, with 7 bases identical to TRBD1. This CDR3 spans 15 amino acids. V shed 5 bases, J shed 6 bases, and the junction held 9 bases outside the gene matches. The germline V gene encodes CDR1 SEHNR and CDR2 FQNEAQ (reference sequence). The CDR3 here is CASSTRGDSHEKLFF. CDR3 coding DNA: TGTGCCAGCAGCACAAGAGGGGACAGCCATGAAAAACTGTTTTTT.

This clonotype was seen at least ten times. The genes are TRBV12-3 or TRBV12-4 and TRBJ1-2, with TRBD1 matching over 7 bases. The V gene end was trimmed by 4 bases and the J gene end by 6 bases; junction bases not matched to a gene: 8. There are 14 residues in the CDR3. The CDR3 spells CASSSLDRVNGYTF. In DNA, the CDR3 is TGTGCCAGCAGTTCCCTCGACAGGGTAAATGGCTACACCTTC.

This clonotype has a count of ten or more. The chain uses TRBV10-3 and TRBJ1-1, with D perhaps matching TRBD1 (5 bases). Germline loops: CDR1 ENHRY, CDR2 SYGVKD. Deletions cut 6 bases from V and 3 bases from J, with 17 bases between. CDR3 length equals 15 residues. CDR3 in amino acids: CAIRGEPLGDTEAFF. CDR3 coding DNA: TGTGCCATCAGGGGCGAACCTTTGGGGGACACTGAAGCTTTCTTT.

The chain joins TRBV9 to TRBJ2-2; 9 nucleotides agree with TRBD1. Trimming took 6 bases from V and 6 from J; bases not matched to a gene: 9. Germline V lookup: CDR1 SGDLS, CDR2 YYNGEE. The CDR3 covers 15 residues. The CDR3 nucleotides read TGTGCCAGCACCCGAGGGGACAGGGTCCCCGGGGAGCTGTTTTTT. It codes for CASTRGDRVPGELFF. Drawing the rest from reference TRBV9 and TRBJ2-2, the complete variable domain is DSGVTQTPKHLITATGQRVTLRCSPRSGDLSVYWYQQSLDQGLQFLIQYYNGEERAKGNILERFSAQQFPDLHSELNLSSLELGDSALYFCASTRGDRVPGELFFGEGSRLTVL.

The CDR3 sequence: CASSLNGGAFNEQFF. For the CDR3, the DNA is TGTGCCAGCAGCTTGAACGGGGGGGCTTTTAATGAGCAGTTCTTC. The gene calls are TRBV11-2 and TRBJ2-1; 8 bases line up with TRBD2. CDR3 length: 15 residues. Germline V CDR1 and CDR2: SGHAT, FQNNGV. Unmatched junction bases numbered 8, after V lost 3 bases and J lost 7 bases.

In its sample, this clonotype was seen many times. The chain has TRBV12-3 or TRBV12-4 and TRBJ2-7; tentatively, D is TRBD2 (5 bases). The length of the CDR3 is 15 residues. Trimming shortened V by 7 bases and J by 2 bases, and 18 bases separated the two germline ends. The chain's CDR3 is CASTFIGRAPYEQYF. Here the CDR3 DNA reads TGTGCCAGCACTTTTATAGGGCGGGCCCCCTACGAGCAGTACTTC.

This clonotype was seen repeatedly, ten times or more. The chain employs TRBV13 and TRBJ2-7; TRBD2 matches 13 bases. The germline V gene has CDR1 PRHDT and CDR2 FYEKMQ (reference sequence). The CDR3 runs to 15 residues. Germline trimming cut 3 bases from V and 5 bases from J; bases unmatched to any gene: 4. The CDR3 protein is CASSFGTSGNNEQYF. DNA of the CDR3: TGTGCCAGCAGCTTCGGGACTAGCGGGAATAACGAGCAGTACTTC.

This clonotype was seen repeatedly, ten times or more. The chain's CDR3 is CASSFGGRAGTEAFF. CDR3 bases: TGTGCCAGCAGCTTCGGGGGGCGGGCGGGCACTGAAGCTTTCTTT. J is TRBJ1-1 and V is TRBV7-9; D may be TRBD1 (6 bases). This CDR3 comprises 15 residues. CDR1 is SEHNR, CDR2 FQNEAQ, per germline (reference sequence). V was cut by 3 bases and J by 4 bases, with 15 bases left in between.

This clonotype showed up many times. The chain carries TRBV10-3 and TRBJ2-3; D may correspond to TRBD1 or TRBD2 (5 bases each). This CDR3 contains 14 residues. V shed 5 bases and J shed 1 base, with 10 bases lying between them. Germline assignment: CDR1 ENHRY and CDR2 SYGVKD. The CDR3 loop reads CAISTRDRTDTQYF. As DNA, the CDR3 is TGTGCCATCAGTACCAGGGACCGCACAGATACGCAGTATTTT.

Many counts were recorded for this clonotype. This rearrangement joins TRBV5-1 to TRBJ1-4; D remains ambiguous. The CDR3 covers 14 residues. Germline V gives CDR1 SGHRS, CDR2 YFSETQ. The V end lost 1 base, the J end lost 8 bases, and 12 bases lay between the germline ends. CDR3 bases: TGCGCCAGCAGCTTGTGGGAAGGGAGAGAAAAACTGTTTTTT. Its protein product is CASSLWEGREKLFF. Filled out from reference TRBV5-1 and TRBJ1-4, the complete variable domain reads KAGVTQTPRYLIKTRGQQVTLSCSPISGHRSVSWYQQTPGQGLQFLFEYFSETQRNKGNFPGRFSGRQFSNSRSEMNVSTLELGDSALYLCASSLWEGREKLFFGSGTQLSVL.

This clonotype was seen at least ten times. This chain connects TRBV15 to TRBJ1-6; 7 bases line up with TRBD1. The germline CDR1 and CDR2 sequences are LNHNV and YYDKDF (reference sequence). There are 13 residues in the CDR3. V trimming: 2 bases; J trimming: 13 bases; junction bases outside the gene matches: 5. The CDR3 sequence is CATSRNRGRPLHF. The DNA of the CDR3 is TGTGCCACCAGCAGAAACAGGGGAAGGCCCCTCCACTTT.

This clonotype occurred a few times. The chain links TRBV4-3 to TRBJ2-3; D not resolved. Trimming shortened V by 0 bases and J by 0 bases, and 13 bases separated the two germline ends. This CDR3 comprises 17 residues. Germline lookup yields CDR1 LGHNA and CDR2 YSLEER. CDR3 protein: CASSQETYGPSTDTQYF. The CDR3 DNA follows: TGCGCCAGCAGCCAAGAGACGTACGGACCTAGCACAGATACGCAGTATTTT.

This clonotype was found many times. The chain links TRBV12-3 or TRBV12-4 to TRBJ1-6, with D perhaps matching TRBD1 (5 bases). The CDR3 runs 16 residues. V was pared by 3 bases and J by 6 bases, with 15 bases between. The CDR3 reads CASSFTRDGGNSPLHF. The CDR3 DNA is TGTGCCAGCAGTTTTACTCGGGACGGCGGTAATTCACCCCTCCACTTT.

This clonotype was counted at least ten times. The chain combines TRBV15 with TRBJ1-1; D uncertain. Germline assignment: CDR1 LNHNV and CDR2 YYDKDF (reference sequence). V lost 0 bases and J lost 6, with 14 bases in between. This CDR3 contains 15 residues. This chain's CDR3 is CATSRDLTAGSEAFF. The CDR3 DNA reads as TGTGCCACCAGCAGAGATTTAACAGCAGGTTCTGAAGCTTTCTTT.